The clone carrying this TCR beta chain came up a few times. These data are taken from a study of T-cell memory formation after mild COVID-19. TCRdb ran MiXCR on the 5' RACE reads and lists one entry per CDR3 protein. Among around 310,000 distinct CDR3 sequences, about 13% were seen once, and the ten largest hold approximately 22%. The source material was PBMCs or a T cell subset sorted from them (not recorded which). The receptor comes from a man aged 18 to 30 who had mild COVID-19 (a few samples of this study predate the infection). Cell type and time point are not known.

The CDR3 DNA follows: TGTGCCAGTAGTGATCTGGGGGGTAGGGAGACCCAGTACTTC. Translation gives CASSDLGGRETQYF. The rearrangement uses TRBV19 and TRBJ2-5, with a possible D match to TRBD2 (6 bases). V was cut by 5 bases and J by 5 bases, with 15 bases left in between. CDR1 LNHDA and CDR2 SQIVND come from the germline V gene (reference sequence). The CDR3 loop spans 14 amino acids.